A single sample gave rise to the 31 T cell receptor beta chains below, sequenced in a study of OX40 agonist ivuxolimab in advanced cancers. Libraries were built with the immunoSEQ multiplex PCR assay. What TCRdb holds here is the immuneACCESS table cut down to in-frame rearrangements. Part of the clones is not present; checked against another copy, under half of the missing clones reflect an unresolved V gene, and the others are unexplained. The sample includes tens of thousands of clones, with around 87% observed a single time. The ten largest clones take up approximately 4.8% of the sample. The source was CD4+ or CD8+ T cells sorted from blood, collected in a trial of the OX40 agonist ivuxolimab. The receptor source for this set is an adult with an advanced solid tumor such as melanoma, head and neck, liver or kidney cancer.

The chain carries TRBV29-1 and TRBJ2-1; the D gene is possibly TRBD2 (6 bases). CDR3 size: 14 residues. V gave up 6 bases and J gave up 6 bases, with 18 bases separating them. The germline V gene encodes CDR1 SQVTM and CDR2 ANQGSEA. The DNA for the CDR3 is TGCAGCGTCCCGGCGCGGGGCCGTCGCAATGAGCAGTTCTTC. Its translation: CSVPARGRRNEQFF.

The gene calls are TRBV5-1 and TRBJ2-1; TRBD1 aligns across 8 bases. Losses at the gene ends were 6 bases for V and 0 bases for J; bases not matched to a gene: 8. CDR1 and CDR2 (germline): SGHRS, YFSETQ. CDR3 length: 16 amino acids. The CDR3, as DNA: TGCGCCAGCACGCCCTTTCAGGGGGCCTCCTACAATGAGCAGTTCTTC. As protein: CASTPFQGASYNEQFF. Filled out from reference TRBV5-1 and TRBJ2-1, the complete variable domain reads KAGVTQTPRYLIKTRGQQVTLSCSPISGHRSVSWYQQTPGQGLQFLFEYFSETQRNKGNFPGRFSGRQFSNSRSEMNVSTLELGDSALYLCASTPFQGASYNEQFFGPGTRLTVL.

The chain carries TRBV27 and TRBJ2-7; TRBD2 might be the D (6 bases). Looked up from germline, CDR1 is MNHEY and CDR2 is SMNVEV (reference sequence). V shed 5 bases and J shed 7 bases, with 15 bases lying between them. The CDR3 runs to 13 residues. CDR3 coding DNA: TGTGCCAGCAGTCGGGACCGGGAGATTGAGCAGTACTTC. The encoded protein is CASSRDREIEQYF.

The rearrangement uses TRBV2 and TRBJ2-1; TRBD2 aligns across 12 bases. Trimming at V came to 7 bases and at J to 5 bases, leaving 6 bases not matched to a gene. The V gene's germline CDR1 is SNHLY and CDR2 FYNNEI. The CDR3 is 15 amino acids. CDR3 region: CASTRLAGVNNEQFF. CDR3 DNA sequence: TGTGCCAGCACCCGACTAGCGGGAGTTAACAATGAGCAGTTCTTC.

V is TRBV6-6 and J is TRBJ1-2; 7 nucleotides line up with TRBD1. Germline V gene sequence: CDR1 MNHNY, CDR2 SVGAGI (reference sequence). This CDR3 has 13 amino acids. Trimming at V came to 6 bases and at J to 2 bases, leaving 3 bases not matched to a gene. The CDR3 coding sequence is TGTGCCAGCAGCCAGGGACAGAACTATGGCTACACCTTC. This gives the protein CASSQGQNYGYTF.

V gene TRBV14 combines with J gene TRBJ1-2; unclear D gene. The CDR3 sequence is 18 residues long. Germline-derived CDR1 and CDR2 are SGHDN and FVKESK. Trimming cost V 0 bases and J 3 bases, with 20 bases left between them. The CDR3 bases are TGTGCCAGCAGCCAAGATTTTCGCCAGCCAAGACTTGACTATGGCTACACCTTC. Its translation: CASSQDFRQPRLDYGYTF. Full variable domain (missing parts from reference TRBV14 and TRBJ1-2): EAGVTQFPSHSVIEKGQTVTLRCDPISGHDNLYWYRRVMGKEIKFLLHFVKESKQDESGMPNNRFLAERTGGTYSTLKVQPAELEDSGVYFCASSQDFRQPRLDYGYTFGSGTRLTVV.

The chain carries TRBV7-6 and TRBJ2-5; 9 bases agree with TRBD2. CDR1 is SGHVS, CDR2 FNYEAQ, per germline. This CDR3 has 14 residues. V shed 6 bases and J 5 bases; nucleotides not matched to a gene: 7. The CDR3 loop reads CASSRTSAGETQYF. The CDR3 DNA reads as TGTGCCAGCAGTCGGACTAGCGCAGGGGAGACCCAGTACTTC.

The V call is TRBV7-9, the J call TRBJ2-1; 9 bases are shared with TRBD2. With 1 base clipped from V and 12 bases from J, the junction kept 13 bases outside the gene matches. The CDR3 covers 16 residues. From germline, CDR1 is SEHNR and CDR2 FQNEAQ (reference sequence). CDR3 sequence reads: CASSLEGAGGSRSQFF. CDR3 bases: TGTGCCAGCAGCTTAGAGGGGGCGGGAGGGTCCCGATCGCAGTTCTTC.

V usage is TRBV28 and J usage is TRBJ1-4; possible D gene TRBD1, 5 bases. V was pared by 4 bases and J by 0 bases, with 6 bases between. This CDR3 has 14 residues. Germline CDR1 MDHEN, CDR2 SYDVKM. The CDR3 here is CASSWGATNEKLFF. The CDR3 nucleotides are TGTGCCAGCAGTTGGGGGGCAACTAATGAAAAACTGTTTTTT.

This sequence joins TRBV28 and TRBJ1-3, with a possible D match to TRBD1 (5 bases). The CDR3 loop spans 15 amino acids. V lost 8 bases and J lost 1, with 15 bases in between. Looked up from germline, CDR1 is MDHEN and CDR2 is SYDVKM. The CDR3 reads CASRGGGVSGNTIYF. CDR3 nucleotide sequence: TGTGCCAGCCGGGGGGGAGGGGTGTCTGGAAACACCATATATTTT.

Points on this clone: The CDR3 end shows no conserved phenylalanine or tryptophan, and so a read error is likely. CDR3 loop: CAISEGQRVYEQYL. CDR3 bases: TGTGCCATCAGTGAGGGACAGCGGGTATACGAGCAGTACCTC. This chain links TRBV10-3 with TRBJ2-7; possibly TRBD1 or TRBD2 for D (6 bases each). V lost 2 bases and J 4 bases, leaving 12 bases between the germline ends. This CDR3 has 14 amino acids. Per the germline V gene, CDR1 is ENHRY and CDR2 is SYGVKD.

The rearrangement uses TRBV4-1 and TRBJ2-5; 9 bases line up with TRBD2. V dropped 0 bases and J dropped 5; count of bases not matched to a gene: 7. Germline loops: CDR1 MGHRA, CDR2 YSYEKL. CDR3 size: 16 residues. CDR3: CASSQDQGTSFETQYF. CDR3 in DNA: TGCGCCAGCAGCCAAGATCAGGGGACTAGCTTCGAGACCCAGTACTTC.

This chain joins TRBV6-5 and TRBJ1-5; perhaps TRBD1 as D (6 bases). The V and J ends lost 6 bases and 4 bases respectively, with 10 bases between them. Germline V gene lookup returns CDR1 MNHEY and CDR2 SVGAGI. This CDR3 spans 13 amino acids. CDR3 region: CASSRGRNQPQHF. CDR3 coding DNA: TGTGCCAGCAGCAGGGGCAGAAATCAGCCCCAGCATTTT.

This rearrangement joins TRBV7-9 to TRBJ1-1; D possibly corresponds to TRBD1 (5 bases). Germline CDR1 is SEHNR and CDR2 is FQNEAQ (reference sequence). The CDR3 spans 13 residues. Trimming left V 5 bases short and J 5 bases short, with 12 bases between. The CDR3 DNA reads TGTGCCAGCAGCGCTCAGGGTCCTACTGAAGCTTTCTTT. It is translated as CASSAQGPTEAFF.

The J gene is TRBJ1-6, the V gene TRBV28; TRBD1 matches at 7 bases. CDR3 length: 14 residues. V gave up 10 bases and J gave up 7 bases; unmatched junction bases: 10. Germline V gene sequence: CDR1 MDHEN, CDR2 SYDVKM. This CDR3 reads CATKGGQSNSPLHF. CDR3 nucleotides: TGTGCCACCAAGGGGGGACAGTCGAATTCACCCCTCCACTTT.

The V call is TRBV6-5, the J call TRBJ2-5, with D tentatively TRBD2 (6 bases). CDR1 is MNHEY, CDR2 SVGAGI, per germline. The CDR3 length is 15 residues. The ends were cut back, 0 bases at V and 7 bases at J, with 15 bases in the middle. The CDR3 coding sequence is TGTGCCAGCAGTTACTCGAAGCAGGGAGGTCGGACCCAGTACTTC. Translation: CASSYSKQGGRTQYF.

The V call is TRBV9, the J call TRBJ1-6; no reliable D call. This CDR3 region has 15 residues. Trimming shortened V by 0 bases and J by 7 bases, and 11 bases separated the two germline ends. Germline V gene sequence: CDR1 SGDLS, CDR2 YYNGEE. CDR3 DNA: TGTGCCAGCAGCGTAGACCTTCTGTCGAATTCACCCCTCCACTTT. This gives the protein CASSVDLLSNSPLHF. Together with reference TRBV9 and TRBJ1-6, the CDR3 gives the full variable domain: DSGVTQTPKHLITATGQRVTLRCSPRSGDLSVYWYQQSLDQGLQFLIQYYNGEERAKGNILERFSAQQFPDLHSELNLSSLELGDSALYFCASSVDLLSNSPLHFGNGTRLTVT.

The chain has TRBV19 and TRBJ2-7; a possible D gene is TRBD2 (7 bases). This CDR3 comprises 15 residues. The germline CDR1 and CDR2 sequences are LNHDA and SQIVND (reference sequence). V was cut by 9 bases and J by 2 bases, with 20 bases left in between. This CDR3 reads CASSQKGGRAYEQYF. CDR3 bases: TGTGCCAGCTCCCAGAAGGGGGGGAGGGCCTACGAGCAGTACTTC.

The V call is TRBV15, the J call TRBJ1-4, with 8 bases matching TRBD1. The trim removed 0 bases at V and 10 bases at J, leaving 10 bases unmatched. This CDR3 has 16 amino acids. Germline V gene sequence: CDR1 LNHNV, CDR2 YYDKDF (reference sequence). CDR3 loop: CATSRDGDRLGGKLFF. In nucleotides, the CDR3 is TGTGCCACCAGCAGAGATGGGGACAGGCTCGGGGGAAAACTGTTTTTT.

The chain employs TRBV14 and TRBJ2-1, with 12 bases fitting TRBD2. CDR1 and CDR2 (germline): SGHDN, FVKESK. The junction had 6 bases not matched to a gene; V was cut back by 8 bases and J by 7 bases. There are 14 residues in the CDR3. Here the CDR3 DNA reads TGTGCCAGCTTCACTAGCGGGAGGTTTAATGAGCAGTTCTTC. The encoded protein is CASFTSGRFNEQFF. The variable domain in full, completed from reference TRBV14 and TRBJ2-1, reads EAGVTQFPSHSVIEKGQTVTLRCDPISGHDNLYWYRRVMGKEIKFLLHFVKESKQDESGMPNNRFLAERTGGTYSTLKVQPAELEDSGVYFCASFTSGRFNEQFFGPGTRLTVL.

This rearrangement joins TRBV7-9 to TRBJ1-2; the D gene is possibly TRBD1 (5 bases). The germline V gene encodes CDR1 SEHNR and CDR2 FQNEAQ (reference sequence). V lost 4 bases and J lost 4, with 16 bases in between. The CDR3 has 15 amino acids. The CDR3 DNA follows: TGTGCCAGCAGCTCTATAGCGGCAGGGACCTATGGCTACACCTTC. As protein: CASSSIAAGTYGYTF. The full variable domain, completed using reference TRBV7-9 and TRBJ1-2, is DTGVSQNPRHKITKRGQNVTFRCDPISEHNRLYWYRQTLGQGPEFLTYFQNEAQLEKSRLLSDRFSAERPKGSFSTLEIQRTEQGDSAMYLCASSSIAAGTYGYTFGSGTRLTVV.

CDR3 sequence: CASSTWDSPDTQYF. The CDR3 nucleotides are TGTGCCAGTAGTACATGGGACAGCCCAGATACGCAGTATTTT. The chain carries TRBV19 and TRBJ2-3, with 7 bases identical to TRBD1. This CDR3 has 14 amino acids. The germline CDR1 and CDR2 sequences are LNHDA and SQIVND (reference sequence). V gave up 4 bases and J gave up 4 bases; unmatched junction bases: 5.

The chain uses TRBV28 and TRBJ2-3, with a tentative D call TRBD1 (5 bases). V gave up 3 bases and J gave up 2 bases, with 9 bases separating them. CDR1 is MDHEN and CDR2 is SYDVKM in the germline V gene. The CDR3 is made up of 14 amino acids. CDR3 in amino acids: CASSFNRYTDTQYF. The CDR3 region has the DNA TGTGCCAGCAGTTTTAACAGGTACACAGATACGCAGTATTTT.

Worth noting for this clone: The sample holds other DNA sequences that translate to the same CDR3. This rearrangement joins TRBV5-4 to TRBJ2-3; 7 bases are a match to TRBD2. The length of the CDR3 is 14 residues. The trim removed 0 bases at V and 4 bases at J, leaving 2 bases unmatched. CDR1 is SGHNT, CDR2 YYREEE, per germline (reference sequence). CDR3 sequence: CASSLGAGADTQYF. CDR3 bases: TGTGCCAGCAGCTTGGGGGCGGGGGCAGATACGCAGTATTTT.

This rearrangement joins TRBV10-3 to TRBJ1-2, with 7 bases lining up with TRBD1. CDR3 length: 16 residues. Germline CDR1 is ENHRY and CDR2 is SYGVKD. V lost 8 bases and J lost 4; bases outside the gene matches: 16. CDR3 region: CAIHDPGGGPLYGYTF. The CDR3 region has the DNA TGTGCCATCCACGACCCAGGGGGGGGCCCTCTCTATGGCTACACCTTC.

The chain uses TRBV19 and TRBJ1-1; D unresolved. CDR1 is LNHDA and CDR2 is SQIVND in the germline V gene (reference sequence). The CDR3 is 14 amino acids. Trimming took 7 bases from V and 1 from J, leaving 13 bases between them. In DNA, the CDR3 is TGTGCCAGTATCCTGACGGCCAGGAACACTGAAGCTTTCTTT. Amino acids: CASILTARNTEAFF.

The chain employs TRBV11-3 and TRBJ2-3; no definite D call. There are 13 residues in the CDR3. V lost 5 bases and J 3 bases, leaving 9 bases between the germline ends. Germline lookup yields CDR1 SGHNT and CDR2 YENEEA. The CDR3 DNA follows: TGTGCCAGCAGCGCCCCCGGAACAGATACGCAGTATTTT. Amino acid sequence: CASSAPGTDTQYF.

The chain employs TRBV7-8 and TRBJ1-5, with a weak D call TRBD1 (5 bases). V was pared by 0 bases and J by 0 bases, with 9 bases between. Germline loops: CDR1 SGHVS, CDR2 FQNEAQ. This CDR3 comprises 16 residues. The CDR3 loop is CASSLAARVSNQPQHF. The CDR3, as DNA: TGTGCCAGCAGCTTAGCAGCCAGGGTTAGCAATCAGCCCCAGCATTTT.

The V call is TRBV7-9, the J call TRBJ2-1, with 7 nucleotides matching TRBD1. CDR1 and CDR2 from the germline V gene are SEHNR and FQNEAQ (reference sequence). After removal of 5 bases from V and 8 bases from J, the junction contained 12 bases not matched to a gene. The CDR3 is 15 amino acids. The CDR3 DNA reads as TGTGCCAGCAGCGCCTGGACAGGACACTCGGATGAGCAGTTCTTC. Translated: CASSAWTGHSDEQFF.

The V gene is TRBV16, the J gene TRBJ2-5; maybe TRBD1 (5 bases). The CDR3 covers 14 residues. Trimming shortened V by 5 bases and J by 3 bases, and 13 bases separated the two germline ends. The germline gives CDR1 KGHSY, CDR2 FQNENV. The CDR3 nucleotides are TGTGCCAGCAGCGCAATCGGCAGGGAAGAGACCCAGTACTTC. Translation gives CASSAIGREETQYF.

The chain combines TRBV2 with TRBJ1-3; 7 bases match TRBD1. V dropped 10 bases and J dropped 9; count of bases not matched to a gene: 12. This CDR3 comprises 13 residues. Germline V gene data show CDR1 as SNHLY and CDR2 as FYNNEI. CDR3 protein: CANSQGSESTIYF. Here the CDR3 DNA reads TGTGCCAACTCACAGGGGTCGGAAAGCACCATATATTTT.